These 18 T cell receptor beta chains came from one sample sequenced in a study of CD8 T cells in Susac syndrome. An amount of RNA that ranged from 0.5 to 1 ug was reverse transcribed with random hexamers. One entry per CDR3 protein results from TCRdb running MiXCR on the immunoSEQ multiplex PCR reads. The sample lists 150,000 to 200,000 distinct CDR3 sequences; roughly 93% were seen once. The sequencing sample was made of CD4+ T cells from PBMCs. Receptors were obtained from a human donor in good health.

This clonotype was seen only once. CDR3 DNA: TGTGCCAGCAGCTTAGGCGGACTAGTATTAGATACGCAGTATTTT. This codes for CASSLGGLVLDTQYF. The chain couples TRBV7-3 to TRBJ2-3, with TRBD2 matching over 7 bases. The CDR3 has 15 amino acids. V gave up 2 bases and J gave up 5 bases; unmatched junction bases: 7. Germline CDR1 reads SGHTA; CDR2 reads FQGTGA.

This chain uses TRBV4-2 with TRBJ2-2; 9 bases line up with TRBD2. CDR1 is LGHNA and CDR2 is YNFKEQ in the germline V gene. This CDR3 contains 18 residues. V dropped 0 bases and J dropped 5; count of bases not matched to a gene: 10. CDR3 in amino acids: CASSQDSPAGGGTGELFF. CDR3 bases: TGTGCCAGCAGCCAAGATAGCCCAGCGGGGGGCGGAACCGGGGAGCTGTTTTTT.

V and J are TRBV19 and TRBJ1-3, with a possible D match to TRBD1 (5 bases). CDR1 is LNHDA, CDR2 SQIVND, per germline (reference sequence). V gave up 6 bases and J gave up 0 bases, with 12 bases separating them. There are 15 residues in the CDR3. Here the CDR3 reads CASRGTASSGNTIYF. In DNA, the CDR3 is TGTGCCAGTAGAGGGACGGCGAGCTCTGGAAACACCATATATTTT.

The chain employs TRBV18 and TRBJ2-4, with 7 bases identical to TRBD1. The J segment lost 5 bases and the V segment lost 2 bases, leaving 6 bases of the junction unmatched. The CDR3 extends over 15 amino acids. Germline values: CDR1 KGHSH, CDR2 LQKENI. CDR3 nucleotide sequence: TGTGCCAGCTCACCAGGGAACAGGGGCGAAAACATTCAGTACTTC. Its translation is CASSPGNRGENIQYF.

The chain combines TRBV4-1 with TRBJ2-5, with D perhaps matching TRBD1 or TRBD2 (5 bases each). Per germline, CDR1 MGHRA and CDR2 YSYEKL. The V end lost 1 base, the J end lost 4 bases, and 13 bases lay between the germline ends. The CDR3 loop spans 15 amino acids. CDR3 in DNA: TGCGCCAGCAGCCAAGCAGGAGTTGGGGGAGAGACCCAGTACTTC. This gives the protein CASSQAGVGGETQYF.

The chain combines TRBV5-1 with TRBJ1-1, with 7 bases that match TRBD1. Losses at the gene ends were 4 bases for V and 5 bases for J; bases not matched to a gene: 11. CDR3 length: 15 amino acids. Germline V gene data show CDR1 as SGHRS and CDR2 as YFSETQ. The CDR3 spells CASSGKGALGTEAFF. CDR3 nucleotides: TGCGCCAGCAGCGGTAAGGGGGCGCTGGGGACTGAAGCTTTCTTT.

The chain joins TRBV18 to TRBJ1-1, with 7 positions matching TRBD1. Trimming at V came to 5 bases and at J to 3 bases, leaving 9 bases not matched to a gene. Germline V gives CDR1 KGHSH, CDR2 LQKENI. This CDR3 is built from 15 residues. The CDR3 nucleotides read TGTGCCAGCTCATCCACAGGGGTTGGAGACACTGAAGCTTTCTTT. It encodes CASSSTGVGDTEAFF. The whole variable domain, remainder taken from reference TRBV18 and TRBJ1-1, is NAGVMQNPRHLVRRRGQEARLRCSPMKGHSHVYWYRQLPEEGLKFMVYLQKENIIDESGMPKERFSAEFPKEGPSILRIQQVVRGDSAAYFCASSSTGVGDTEAFFGQGTRLTVV.

This rearrangement joins TRBV19 to TRBJ2-5, with D hard to call. The V end lost 6 bases, the J end lost 1 base, and 9 bases lay between the germline ends. The V gene's germline CDR1 is LNHDA and CDR2 SQIVND (reference sequence). The CDR3 covers 13 residues. CDR3 protein: CASRPGPQETQYF. The CDR3 bases are TGTGCCAGTAGACCCGGGCCCCAAGAGACCCAGTACTTC.

The CDR3 coding sequence is TGTGCCATCAGTGAGTCGGGGGGAACGTGGCTCAGCACAGATACGCAGTATTTT. Translating gives CAISESGGTWLSTDTQYF. The chain recombines TRBV10-3 with TRBJ2-3; perhaps TRBD2 as D (6 bases). The CDR3 has 18 residues. Trimming shortened V by 0 bases and J by 0 bases, and 16 bases separated the two germline ends. CDR1 is ENHRY, CDR2 SYGVKD, per germline.

The chain is built from TRBV20-1 and TRBJ2-5; 15 nucleotides match TRBD2. The CDR3 totals 15 residues. J gave up 5 bases and V 3 bases, and 4 bases lay outside the gene matches. In germline, CDR1 is DFQATT, CDR2 SNEGSKA (reference sequence). This CDR3 reads CSASGTSGGSETQYF. CDR3 nucleotides: TGCAGTGCTAGCGGGACTAGCGGGGGGAGCGAGACCCAGTACTTC.

This clonotype showed up just once. The CDR3, as DNA: TGCAGCGTTGCCTCCCACAGACCAGATACGCAGTATTTT. It yields the protein CSVASHRPDTQYF. J is TRBJ2-3 and V is TRBV29-1; D is ambiguous. Looked up from germline, CDR1 is SQVTM and CDR2 is ANQGSEA. Deletions cut 4 bases from V and 4 bases from J, with 12 bases between. The CDR3 has 13 amino acids.

The chain is built from TRBV23-1 and TRBJ1-3; D is perhaps TRBD1 (6 bases). TRBV23-1 falls under the ORF class, with uncertain function. Trimming took 6 bases from V and 0 from J, leaving 24 bases between them. This CDR3 is built from 19 residues. CDR3 residues: CASRPRPTTGAHSGNTIYF. For the CDR3, the DNA is TGCGCCAGCAGACCCCGGCCCACGACAGGCGCTCACTCTGGAAACACCATATATTTT.

The J gene is TRBJ1-5, the V gene TRBV12-3 or TRBV12-4; D is unresolved. V lost 2 bases to trimming and J lost 2 bases, with 10 bases between them. The CDR3 has 15 residues. The CDR3 sequence is CASSLKGIGNQPQHF. The CDR3 bases are TGTGCCAGCAGTTTAAAGGGTATCGGCAATCAGCCCCAGCATTTT.

The rearrangement joins TRBV29-1 to TRBJ1-1; possibly TRBD1 for D (5 bases). The germline V gene encodes CDR1 SQVTM and CDR2 ANQGSEA. This CDR3 spans 13 amino acids. V was shortened by 3 bases and J by 4 bases, with 12 bases between the two germline ends. The chain's CDR3 is CSVDGRQTTEAFF. For the CDR3, the DNA is TGCAGCGTTGATGGGAGACAGACCACTGAAGCTTTCTTT. The variable domain in full, with the rest retrieved from reference TRBV29-1 and TRBJ1-1, is SAVISQKPSRDICQRGTSLTIQCQVDSQVTMMFWYRQQPGQSLTLIATANQGSEATYESGFVIDKFPISRPNLTFSTLTVSNMSPEDSSIYLCSVDGRQTTEAFFGQGTRLTVV.

The sample holds one count of this clonotype. V usage is TRBV12-3 or TRBV12-4 and J usage is TRBJ1-6; TRBD1 is a possible D gene (6 bases). The CDR3 is 15 amino acids. Trimming pared 5 bases from V and 8 bases from J, leaving 16 bases between. The CDR3 DNA reads TGTGCCAGCAGTCTACAGGCGGGGGCGGATTCACCCCTCCACTTT. Its translation: CASSLQAGADSPLHF.

This clonotype has just one count. V gene TRBV20-1 combines with J gene TRBJ2-7, with D possibly TRBD2 on 6 matching bases. V lost 1 base, J lost 3 bases, and 16 bases lay in between. CDR3 length: 15 amino acids. CDR1 and CDR2 (germline): DFQATT, SNEGSKA (reference sequence). CDR3 sequence: CSARGGGADLYEQYF. The CDR3 region has the DNA TGCAGTGCTAGAGGGGGAGGAGCGGACCTCTACGAGCAGTACTTC.

The V and J genes are TRBV18 and TRBJ2-6, with 7 bases matching TRBD2. This CDR3 is 16 amino acids long. Unmatched junction bases numbered 1, after V lost 0 bases and J lost 2 bases. Germline V gives CDR1 KGHSH, CDR2 LQKENI. The CDR3 bases are TGTGCCAGCTCACCACCGAGCGGGGCTGGGGCCAACGTCCTGACTTTC. It specifies CASSPPSGAGANVLTF.

The V and J genes are TRBV6-6 and TRBJ1-2; D call uncertain. Looked up from germline, CDR1 is MNHNY and CDR2 is SVGAGI (reference sequence). This CDR3 has 13 amino acids. Between the trimmed V and J ends, which lost 6 bases and 4 bases, there was a span of 12 bases. The CDR3 DNA follows: TGTGCCAGCAGAGTGGGTCATCCCTATGGCTACACCTTC. Its translation: CASRVGHPYGYTF.